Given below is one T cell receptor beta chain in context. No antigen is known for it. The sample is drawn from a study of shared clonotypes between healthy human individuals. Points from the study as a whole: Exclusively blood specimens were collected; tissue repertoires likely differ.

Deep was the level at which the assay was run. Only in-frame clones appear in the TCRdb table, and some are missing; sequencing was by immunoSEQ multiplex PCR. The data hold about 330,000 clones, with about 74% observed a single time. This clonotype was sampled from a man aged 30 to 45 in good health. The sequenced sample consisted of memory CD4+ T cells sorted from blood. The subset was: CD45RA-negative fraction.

Written as DNA, the CDR3 is TGTGCCAGCAGCTTACCCTCCCACAGGGGGAAAGAGACCCAGTACTTC. It specifies CASSLPSHRGKETQYF. The chain has TRBV28 and TRBJ2-5, with 8 bases that match TRBD1. CDR1 MDHEN and CDR2 SYDVKM come from the germline V gene. This CDR3 contains 16 residues. The J segment lost 3 bases and the V segment lost 6 bases, leaving 12 bases of the junction unmatched.